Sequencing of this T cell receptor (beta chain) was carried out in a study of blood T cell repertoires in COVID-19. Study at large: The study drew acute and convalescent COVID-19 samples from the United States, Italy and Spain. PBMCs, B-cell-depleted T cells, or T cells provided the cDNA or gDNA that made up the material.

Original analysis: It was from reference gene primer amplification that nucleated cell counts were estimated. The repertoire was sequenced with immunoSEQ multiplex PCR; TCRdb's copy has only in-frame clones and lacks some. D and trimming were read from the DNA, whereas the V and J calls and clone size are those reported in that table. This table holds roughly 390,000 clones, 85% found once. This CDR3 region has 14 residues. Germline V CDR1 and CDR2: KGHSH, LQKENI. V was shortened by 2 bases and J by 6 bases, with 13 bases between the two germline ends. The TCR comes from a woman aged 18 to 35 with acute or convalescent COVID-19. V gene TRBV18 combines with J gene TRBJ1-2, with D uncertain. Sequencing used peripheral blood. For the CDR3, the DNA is TGTGCCAGCTCACCAAACACAGATTCCGATGGCTACACCTTC. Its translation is CASSPNTDSDGYTF.